This T cell receptor (beta chain) was sequenced in a study of graft-versus-host responses after intestinal transplantation (dated by TCRdb to about 2021). About the investigation overall: Recipients received multivisceral, liver-intestinal, or isolated intestinal transplants. All recipients received anti-thymocyte globulin induction followed by maintenance tacrolimus and steroids for about three years. After intestinal transplantation, graft-versus-host and host-versus-graft alloreactive T cell clones in the graft, circulation and bone marrow were tracked using bulk TCR-beta CDR3 sequencing. To identify alloreactive clones, pre-transplant mixed lymphocyte reaction products were sequenced and compared with unstimulated pre-transplant donor and recipient T cells. Of the 20 to 25 intestinal transplant recipients enrolled in the cohort, one of whom was a retransplant, a few patients without pretransplant specimens were excluded. A peak of at least 4% donor T cells among recipient peripheral blood mononuclear cells was the definition used for donor T cell macrochimerism. Rather than going through the commercial service, samples from a few later patients were sequenced in-house on an Illumina MiSeq and processed with MiXCR. Broad study findings and their caveats: Peak levels of circulating GvH clones were associated with declines in HvG clones early after transplant. The relatively low number and heterogeneity of intestinal transplant patients limited the conclusions. In patients with donor T cell macrochimerism, the allografts had high GvH to HvG T cell clonal ratios. GvH clones were detected in recipient bone marrow, and some appeared earlier in ileal mucosa or blood, consistent with an intestinal mucosal origin.

Trimming takes 1 base from V and 3 bases from J, and the germline ends sit 5 bases apart. There are 13 amino acids in the CDR3, from cysteine to phenylalanine inclusive. Only the CDR3 portion is preserved as DNA: 39 bases, with reading frame beginning at the first base. From a lookup of the germline V gene, CDR1 and CDR2 are MDHEN and SYDVKM. Blood samples were collected up to 4 times in the first month after transplant and then at least monthly when available. On this clone: Its antigen remains unidentified. The sample holds no much larger clone one base away, and base qualities are not on file.

Library method: the immunoSEQ multiplex PCR assay. For most patients, genomic DNA was subjected to high-throughput TCR-beta CDR3 sequencing by Adaptive Biotechnologies. Under the source paper's analysis protocol: Adaptive's ImmunoSEQ software was the source of the TCR sequencing data for over 15 patients, while three other patients were processed with MiXCR and VDJtools. CDR3 nucleotide sequences shared between donor and recipient were removed because the origin of such sequences could not be assigned. To count as alloreactive, a clone needed at least 2-fold expansion over unstimulated cells and a minimum CFSE-low frequency of 0.002% (template counts) or 0.001% (read counts). Clones were considered mappable if detected in sequenced pre-transplant spleen, lymph node, or MLR CFSE-low populations of the donor or recipient. Cumulative frequency of alloreactive clones was calculated as a percentage of all sequences weighted by copy number. The table comes from immuneACCESS by way of TCRdb, which keeps in-frame sequences with V and J called. Part of the clones is missing from these tables; in studies checked, under half for an unresolved V gene and the rest for unknown reasons. The V and J calls and clone size were taken over from that table, and D and trimming were inferred from the DNA. In all, the sample holds tens of thousands of clones, and about 90% of those were seen once. 2.7% of the sample goes to the ten largest clones.

The clonotype originates from a human patient who received an intestinal transplant, so some T cells may come from the graft donor. Here the chain combines TRBV28 and TRBJ2-3, with no D gene named confidently. This specimen was PBMCs, taken about 120 days after intestinal transplantation. The CDR3 region reads CASSLSPTDTQYF. In nucleotides, the sequence is TGTGCCAGCAGTTTATCCCCGACAGATACGCAGTATTTT.